A single sample is the source of the 25 T cell receptor beta chains below, sequenced in a study of breast tumors, draining lymph nodes, adjacent tissues. The lymph nodes were axillary draining lymph nodes from breast cancer patients. Each CDR3 protein is one row after TCRdb ran MiXCR on the multiplex PCR reads. The sample yields approximately 130,000 distinct CDR3 sequences, around 24% seen once. The sequencing input was axillary lymph node tissue. All receptors derive from a female donor with breast cancer. Some clones in this sample may be carry-over from other donors' samples.

This rearrangement joins TRBV2 to TRBJ1-5, with a tentative D call TRBD1 (6 bases). Trimming stripped 7 bases from V and 3 bases from J, with 13 bases between. Per germline, CDR1 SNHLY and CDR2 FYNNEI. The CDR3 consists of 14 residues. The CDR3 protein is CASTPDSHNQPQHF. The DNA for the CDR3 is TGTGCCAGCACCCCGGACAGCCACAATCAGCCCCAGCATTTT.

This clonotype was detected ten times or more. The chain is built from TRBV18 and TRBJ2-7; unclear D gene. The V gene's germline CDR1 is KGHSH and CDR2 LQKENI. V gave up 4 bases and J gave up 5 bases, with 12 bases separating them. This CDR3 region has 13 residues. The CDR3 here is CASSRMRSDEQYF. The CDR3 coding sequence is TGTGCCAGCTCACGAATGAGGTCCGACGAGCAGTACTTC.

Points on this clonotype: A much larger clone differs from this one at a single base, so this may be a read error. This sequence joins TRBV2 and TRBJ2-1, with 13 bases that match TRBD2. The CDR3 is 17 amino acids. Germline CDR1 reads SNHLY; CDR2 reads FYNNEI. CDR3 residues: CACRAGTSGIGDNEQFF. The CDR3 DNA is TGTGCCTGCAGGGCCGGGACTAGCGGGATAGGCGACAATGAGCAGTTCTTC.

Regarding this clonotype: Likely a read error: the CDR3 ends without its conserved phenylalanine or tryptophan. The chain is built from TRBV3-1 and TRBJ1-3; perhaps TRBD1 as D (5 bases). The CDR3 covers 17 residues. Germline CDR1 reads LGHDT; CDR2 reads YNNKEL (reference sequence). With 0 bases removed from V and 8 bases from J, the gap between germline ends came to 20 bases. CDR3 nucleotides: TGTGCCAGCAGCCAAGATAGACCTGGGACGGTGTGGGACACCATATATGTT. Protein product: CASSQDRPGTVWDTIYV.

This clonotype was detected ten times or more. This chain connects TRBV6-1 to TRBJ1-3; D remains ambiguous. Deletions cut 3 bases from V and 7 bases from J, with 10 bases between. The CDR3 totals 13 residues. Germline V CDR1 and CDR2: MNHNS, SASEGT. CDR3 sequence: CASSEQKYNTIYF. In DNA, the CDR3 is TGTGCCAGCAGTGAGCAGAAATATAACACCATATATTTT.

A few counts support this clonotype. The chain carries TRBV28 and TRBJ2-7; the D gene could be TRBD1 or TRBD2 (7 bases each). Trimming shortened V by 5 bases and J by 7 bases, and 15 bases separated the two germline ends. Germline CDR1 and CDR2: MDHEN and SYDVKM. The CDR3 covers 13 residues. CDR3 residues: CASSIDREGEQYF. The DNA for the CDR3 is TGTGCCAGCAGTATCGACAGGGAGGGAGAGCAGTACTTC.

This clonotype was picked up one time. A much larger clonotype is one base distant, so this may be a read error. The rearrangement links TRBV9 to TRBJ2-7; D gene ambiguous. V lost 4 bases, J lost 2 bases, and 13 bases lay in between. The V gene's germline CDR1 is SGDLS and CDR2 YYNGEE. The CDR3 contains 14 residues. In DNA, the CDR3 is TGTGCCAGCAGCAAAGGGCCGAACGCCTACGAGCAGTACTTC. It is translated as CASSKGPNAYEQYF.

This clonotype was recorded at least ten times. The V gene is TRBV13, the J gene TRBJ2-1; TRBD2 aligns across 10 bases. CDR3 length equals 16 residues. Germline values: CDR1 PRHDT, CDR2 FYEKMQ (reference sequence). The trim removed 4 bases at V and 4 bases at J, leaving 7 bases unmatched. CDR3 DNA sequence: TGTGCCAGCAGCTGGGGGGGAGCGGGAGGGTACAATGAGCAGTTCTTC. Its protein product is CASSWGGAGGYNEQFF.

This clonotype was seen ten or more times. This sequence joins TRBV19 and TRBJ1-3; a weak D match, TRBD1 (6 bases). The CDR3 is made up of 18 amino acids. Germline V gene lookup returns CDR1 LNHDA and CDR2 SQIVND (reference sequence). The ends were cut back, 2 bases at V and 0 bases at J, with 17 bases in the middle. Here the CDR3 reads CASSIRTTGKGSGNTIYF. DNA for the CDR3: TGTGCCAGTAGTATAAGGACCACAGGGAAGGGCTCTGGAAACACCATATATTTT.

This clonotype was observed many times. The chain carries TRBV29-1 and TRBJ2-3; TRBD2 might be the D (6 bases). The CDR3 length is 17 residues. The germline V gene encodes CDR1 SQVTM and CDR2 ANQGSEA. V was cut by 1 base and J by 2 bases, with 19 bases left in between. The CDR3 coding sequence is TGCAGCGTTGAAGTTTGGTCGGCGGGGACCCCCACAGATACGCAGTATTTT. Translating gives CSVEVWSAGTPTDTQYF.

This clonotype was counted many times. The gene calls are TRBV9 and TRBJ1-3; possibly TRBD1 for D (6 bases). The germline V gene has CDR1 SGDLS and CDR2 YYNGEE. The V gene lost 4 bases and the J gene lost 0 bases, with 17 bases spanning the gap. CDR3 length equals 17 residues. As DNA, the CDR3 is TGTGCCAGCAGCCTCTACACGGGGGACAACTCTGGAAACACCATATATTTT. It yields the protein CASSLYTGDNSGNTIYF.

At least ten counts were recorded for this clonotype. The rearrangement joins TRBV4-2 to TRBJ1-6, with D possibly being TRBD1 (5 bases). The germline CDR1 and CDR2 sequences are LGHNA and YNFKEQ. Between the trimmed V and J ends, which lost 0 bases and 9 bases, there was a span of 12 bases. CDR3 length: 15 residues. The DNA of the CDR3 is TGTGCCAGCAGCCAAGAGTTGACAGACGGTTCACCCCTCCACTTT. Translating it yields CASSQELTDGSPLHF.

Comment on this clonotype: This may be a read error, as it is one base from a much larger clone. The rearrangement joins TRBV4-3 to TRBJ2-2; 13 positions match TRBD2. There are 21 residues in the CDR3. Per germline, CDR1 LGHNA and CDR2 YSLEER. V dropped 0 bases and J dropped 4; count of bases not matched to a gene: 14. The CDR3 bases are TGCGCCAGCAGCCAAGAGCTCGCTGGACTAGCGGGAGAAACCTTCACCGGGGAGCTGTTTTTT. It encodes CASSQELAGLAGETFTGELFF.

The chain joins TRBV7-2 to TRBJ2-6, with 8 bases aligning to TRBD1. V trimming: 1 base; J trimming: 0 bases; junction bases outside the gene matches: 2. CDR3 length: 17 residues. Germline V lookup: CDR1 SGHTA, CDR2 FQGNSA. CDR3 bases: TGTGCCAGCAGCTTAGGGACAGGGAACTCTGGGGCCAACGTCCTGACTTTC. Its translation is CASSLGTGNSGANVLTF.

This clonotype was observed once. A much larger clone lies one base from this, so it may be a read error. This chain joins TRBV5-6 and TRBJ2-1; no definite D call. The CDR3 has 16 amino acids. Germline lookup yields CDR1 SGHDT and CDR2 YYEEEE. The V and J ends lost 0 bases and 0 bases respectively, with 10 bases between them. The CDR3 DNA reads TGTGCCAGCAGCTTGGGAGCCTCAGGCTCCTACAATGAGCAGTTCTTC. As protein: CASSLGASGSYNEQFF.

On this clonotype itself: This may be a read error: a much more frequent sequence differs by one nucleotide. The genes are TRBV19 and TRBJ2-2; 10 bases align to TRBD1. The CDR3 sequence is 16 residues long. Germline trimming cut 3 bases from V and 4 bases from J; bases unmatched to any gene: 5. The germline V gene encodes CDR1 LNHDA and CDR2 SQIVND (reference sequence). The CDR3 nucleotides are TGTGCCAGTAGTATGGGACAGGGGAGGAGCACCGGGGAGCTGTTTTTT. Encoded protein: CASSMGQGRSTGELFF.

This clonotype was observed at least ten times. The chain combines TRBV12-3 or TRBV12-4 with TRBJ2-3; D is ambiguous. V shed 5 bases and J shed 5 bases, with 8 bases lying between them. The CDR3 runs 12 residues. The CDR3 DNA reads TGTGCCAGCAGTACCTTCATAGATACGCAGTATTTT. Translating gives CASSTFIDTQYF.

This clonotype occurred many times. The gene calls are TRBV6-1 and TRBJ2-7; 7 bases line up with TRBD1. The V gene's germline CDR1 is MNHNS and CDR2 SASEGT. Trimming took 5 bases from V and 4 from J; bases not matched to a gene: 8. This CDR3 region has 14 residues. The CDR3 nucleotides read TGTGCCAGCAGTTTCGGGACAGTTAGTTACGAGCAGTACTTC. Translating gives CASSFGTVSYEQYF.

The rearrangement joins TRBV7-8 to TRBJ1-6; TRBD1 matches 8 bases. The CDR3 spans 14 residues. With 4 bases clipped from V and 8 bases from J, the junction kept 4 bases outside the gene matches. The V gene's germline CDR1 is SGHVS and CDR2 FQNEAQ. CDR3 sequence reads: CASSSGQVYSPLHF. In DNA, the CDR3 is TGTGCCAGCAGCTCGGGACAGGTGTATTCACCCCTCCACTTT. Drawing the rest from reference TRBV7-8 and TRBJ1-6, the complete variable domain is GAGVSQSPRYKVAKRGQDVALRCDPISGHVSLFWYQQALGQGPEFLTYFQNEAQLDKSGLPSDRFFAERPEGSVSTLKIQRTQQEDSAVYLCASSSGQVYSPLHFGNGTRLTVT.

This clonotype has more than one count but fewer than ten. This sequence joins TRBV25-1 and TRBJ2-7; 9 bases are a match to TRBD1. The CDR3 sequence is 15 residues long. The J segment lost 7 bases and the V segment lost 2 bases, leaving 9 bases of the junction unmatched. Germline CDR1 and CDR2: MGHDK and SYGVNS. CDR3 sequence reads: CASSEEQGALREQYF. CDR3 nucleotides: TGTGCCAGCAGTGAAGAACAGGGGGCCCTTAGGGAGCAGTACTTC.

This clonotype was counted ten times or more. The chain combines TRBV27 with TRBJ2-5; TRBD2 aligns across 9 bases. The CDR3 runs to 16 residues. V trimming: 0 bases; J trimming: 0 bases; junction bases outside the gene matches: 2. Germline V gene data show CDR1 as MNHEY and CDR2 as SMNVEV (reference sequence). Here the CDR3 DNA reads TGTGCCAGCAGTTTATCTCTAGCGGGATACCAAGAGACCCAGTACTTC. Its translation: CASSLSLAGYQETQYF.

This clonotype has at least ten counts. The chain combines TRBV2 with TRBJ2-6, with 8 bases fitting TRBD1. The V gene end was trimmed by 6 bases and the J gene end by 0 bases; junction bases not matched to a gene: 7. This CDR3 has 17 amino acids. CDR1 is SNHLY and CDR2 is FYNNEI in the germline V gene. In nucleotides, the CDR3 is TGTGCCAGCAGGGGCGGGACAGGTCACTCTGGGGCCAACGTCCTGACTTTC. Its translation is CASRGGTGHSGANVLTF.

This clonotype was picked up many times. The rearrangement joins TRBV5-1 to TRBJ2-3; the match to TRBD1 covers 9 bases. Germline values: CDR1 SGHRS, CDR2 YFSETQ. The junction had 7 bases not matched to a gene; V was cut back by 5 bases and J by 6 bases. The CDR3 has 14 residues. The chain's CDR3 is CASSRDRAGDTQYF. The CDR3 DNA reads TGCGCCAGCAGTCGGGACAGGGCGGGCGATACGCAGTATTTT.

This clonotype occurred many times. The DNA for the CDR3 is TGCGCCAGCAGGGTAGCGGGAGAGAACACCGGGGAGCTGTTTTTT. It specifies CASRVAGENTGELFF. The V call is TRBV5-1, the J call TRBJ2-2; TRBD2 matches 9 bases. J lost 1 base, V lost 5 bases, and 3 bases had no gene match. The CDR3 loop spans 15 amino acids. Germline CDR1 and CDR2: SGHRS and YFSETQ.

J is TRBJ2-1 and V is TRBV11-3; weak D call: TRBD1 (6 bases). V lost 0 bases, J lost 0 bases, and 6 bases lay in between. This CDR3 comprises 15 residues. CDR1 is SGHNT, CDR2 YENEEA, per germline. The CDR3 loop is CASSLEGASYNEQFF. Written as DNA, the CDR3 is TGTGCCAGCAGCTTAGAGGGGGCCTCCTACAATGAGCAGTTCTTC.